Described below is a single T cell receptor (beta chain) sequence and its context. The antigen is undetermined. These data are taken from a study of radiotherapy plus CTLA-4 blockade in lung cancer. General study points: Expansion of tumor-derived TCR clones was observed in blood after radiotherapy plus ipilimumab.

Trimming shortened V by 7 bases and J by 4 bases, and 16 bases separated the two germline ends. The CDR3 is 15 residues long. CDR1 is MDHEN and CDR2 is SYDVKM in the germline V gene. Some clones are missing from TCRdb's copy, which holds only in-frame ones; the method was immunoSEQ multiplex PCR. The sample has about 98,000 clones, 75% to 90% seen once. This chain links TRBV28 with TRBJ2-2, with D possibly TRBD1 on 6 matching bases. This sample comprised peripheral blood, obtained from a patient treated with radiotherapy plus ipilimumab. The sequence derives from a human donor with non-small cell lung cancer who had a partial response to radiotherapy plus ipilimumab. DNA for the CDR3: TGTGCCAGCACCTACCGGGACACTCTCACCGGGGAGCTGTTTTTT. Its translation is CASTYRDTLTGELFF. The variable domain in full, with the rest retrieved from reference TRBV28 and TRBJ2-2, is DVKVTQSSRYLVKRTGEKVFLECVQDMDHENMFWYRQDPGLGLRLIYFSYDVKMKEKGDIPEGYSVSREKKERFSLILESASTNQTSMYLCASTYRDTLTGELFFGEGSRLTVL.